This T cell receptor beta chain was identified during a study of regulatory T cells in long-lasting Graves disease. CDR3 length: 14 amino acids. CDR1 is SNHLY and CDR2 is FYNNEI in the germline V gene. Trimming stripped 6 bases from V and 2 bases from J, with 14 bases between. Time point defined: persistent/refractory GD, antithyroid drugs over 5 years with positive TRAb. From PBMCs, RNA was extracted and then used to make the TCR library. HTBI primers from iRepertoire and Arm-PCR of CDR3 regions yielded the TCR beta libraries. TCRdb called the multiplex PCR reads again in MiXCR, with one record for every CDR3 protein. The data contain about 460,000 distinct CDR3 sequences, less than 25% of them singletons. For this clonotype: What it binds is unknown.

General observations from the study: Preferential use of TRBV28, TRBJ1-2 and TRBJ2-5 was seen in persistent disease. With a few thousand shared public clonotypes, persistent patients exceeded new patients, who shared around 970. Persistent Graves' patients showed a TCR diversity that was lower than that of newly diagnosed ones.

The specimen comprised peripheral blood mononuclear cells (PBMCs), sampled when the disease was refractory, from a patient treated with antithyroid drugs. This rearrangement joins TRBV2 to TRBJ2-7, with D hard to call. The sequence was collected from a female donor with Graves disease. The DNA for the CDR3 is TGTGCCAGCAGCCCTTTGCTCAAAACCTACGAGCAGTACTTC. It specifies CASSPLLKTYEQYF.